This section outlines one T cell receptor (beta chain) sequence together with its context. Sequencing used immunoSEQ multiplex PCR; TCRdb keeps in-frame clones, though not all of them. This sample has some 89,000 clones, with roughly four fifths found just once. The data originate from a study of blood T cell repertoires in COVID-19. In the study overall: Samples of COVID-19 (acute and convalescent) were obtained from the United States, Italy and Spain.

Between the trimmed V and J ends, which lost 3 bases and 2 bases, there was a span of 10 bases. The V gene's germline CDR1 is KGHDR and CDR2 SFDVKD. The CDR3 extends over 14 amino acids. The receptor's source is a woman aged 80 or over with acute or convalescent COVID-19. This sequence joins TRBV24-1 and TRBJ2-7; the D gene is possibly TRBD1 (5 bases). Source material: peripheral blood. The CDR3 here is CATSDAGPAYEQYF. The CDR3, as DNA: TGTGCCACCAGTGATGCAGGGCCGGCCTACGAGCAGTACTTC.